This T cell receptor beta chain was identified in a study of vaccination and CD4 T cells after COVID-19. Treatment described: roughly 10-day PBMC culture with coronavirus spike peptide pools or control peptides (ViraFEST assay). This clonotype turned up a few times. Antigen unknown. This CDR3 has 16 amino acids. Germline CDR1 and CDR2: DFQATT and SNEGSKA (reference sequence). The V and J ends lost 5 bases and 2 bases respectively, with 21 bases between them. Sequenced with the Oncomine TCR Beta short-read assay was DNA taken from cultured CD4+ T cells. One entry per CDR3 protein results from TCRdb running MiXCR on the PCR reads. The sample contains 13,000 to 15,000 distinct CDR3 sequences, roughly 30% of which appear only once.

V and J are TRBV20-1 and TRBJ2-5, with a possible D match to TRBD2 (6 bases). This specimen consisted of CD4+ T cells from blood, cultured in vitro, obtained after SARS-CoV-2 vaccination. The receptor's source is a human donor who had recovered from COVID-19. The CDR3 spells CSAQEVWFREQETQYF. The CDR3 nucleotides are TGCAGTGCTCAAGAAGTCTGGTTTCGGGAGCAAGAGACCCAGTACTTC.